This is a list of T cell receptor beta chains from one sample in a study of T cell clones after liver transplantation. Assay: immunoSEQ multiplex PCR; the TCRdb copy retains only in-frame clones and omits some. The sample records 95,000 to 110,000 clones, around four fifths being singletons. This sample comprised CD4+ T cells from blood, obtained before liver transplant. The receptors derive from a human donor who received a liver transplant. Each CDR3 is given with its conserved first and last residue. The order of the fields is J gene, V gene, CDR3 protein.

J gene: TRBJ1-2; V gene: TRBV4-3; CDR3 protein: CASSHSTGTGVVGIGYTF
J gene: TRBJ2-3; V gene: TRBV5-4; CDR3 protein: CASSPLGGGGTDTQYF
J gene: TRBJ2-2; V gene: TRBV7-2; CDR3 protein: CASSSTSASGELFF
J gene: TRBJ2-1; V gene: TRBV19; CDR3 protein: CASSTSGGSRDEQFF
J gene: TRBJ1-5; V gene: TRBV5-1; CDR3 protein: CASSRGTGDNQPQHF
J gene: TRBJ2-1; V gene: TRBV7-9; CDR3 protein: CASSLGQGGNNEQFF
J gene: TRBJ1-1; V gene: TRBV6-1; CDR3 protein: CASSEATIRTGGMIF
J gene: TRBJ1-6; V gene: TRBV9; CDR3 protein: CASSGRQDYNSPLHF
J gene: TRBJ2-5; V gene: TRBV5-6; CDR3 protein: CASSLLGTVQETQYF
J gene: TRBJ2-7; V gene: TRBV5-1; CDR3 protein: CASSPGTGTYEQYF
J gene: TRBJ1-5; V gene: TRBV2; CDR3 protein: CASRQGKVGQPQHF
J gene: TRBJ2-7; V gene: TRBV5-5; CDR3 protein: CASSLLPQGVTYEQYF
J gene: TRBJ2-1; V gene: TRBV11-2; CDR3 protein: CASSLPERRAREQFF
J gene: TRBJ1-5; V gene: TRBV6-5; CDR3 protein: CASSPTGLNQPQHF
J gene: TRBJ2-6; V gene: TRBV29-1; CDR3 protein: CSARDTGANVLTF
J gene: TRBJ2-2; V gene: TRBV7-9; CDR3 protein: CASSLVRGPGELFF
J gene: TRBJ1-4; V gene: TRBV28; CDR3 protein: CASSFVRGRDEKLFF
J gene: TRBJ2-1; V gene: TRBV18; CDR3 protein: CASSPGPPYNEQFF
J gene: TRBJ2-7; V gene: TRBV29-1; CDR3 protein: CSVDGRGTGTEQYF
J gene: TRBJ2-5; V gene: TRBV6-4; CDR3 protein: CASSGGLEQETQYF
J gene: TRBJ1-1; V gene: TRBV27; CDR3 protein: CASSHLGTTEAFF
J gene: TRBJ1-5; V gene: TRBV27; CDR3 protein: CASSPRRVGNQPQHF
J gene: TRBJ2-7; V gene: TRBV7-2; CDR3 protein: CASNLPEYSTYEQYF
J gene: TRBJ2-3; V gene: TRBV5-1; CDR3 protein: CASSLAGSTTDTQYF
J gene: TRBJ1-2; V gene: TRBV30; CDR3 protein: CAWSVDSTGYNGYTF
J gene: TRBJ1-5; V gene: TRBV6-1; CDR3 protein: CASSEALRSQPQHF
J gene: TRBJ2-1; V gene: TRBV28; CDR3 protein: CASRPWGENEQFF
J gene: TRBJ2-2; V gene: TRBV14; CDR3 protein: CASSHRAFTGELFF
J gene: TRBJ2-5; V gene: TRBV7-6; CDR3 protein: CASSQVLGRGTQETQYF
J gene: TRBJ2-3; V gene: TRBV7-2; CDR3 protein: CASSLAPGLASTDTQYF
J gene: TRBJ1-1; V gene: TRBV9; CDR3 protein: CASSAQLWTEAFF
J gene: TRBJ1-2; V gene: TRBV29-1; CDR3 protein: CSVVGTGGDYGYTF
J gene: TRBJ2-7; V gene: TRBV7-2; CDR3 protein: CASSSGLAHAGEQYF
J gene: TRBJ2-1; V gene: TRBV15; CDR3 protein: CATSRDWGHPSGNNEQFF
J gene: TRBJ2-2; V gene: TRBV27; CDR3 protein: CASRGAANTGELFF
J gene: TRBJ1-2; V gene: TRBV19; CDR3 protein: CASSLSGQGRGYTF
J gene: TRBJ2-3; V gene: TRBV5-1; CDR3 protein: CASSLAYRGGRDTQYF
J gene: TRBJ1-1; V gene: TRBV11-2; CDR3 protein: CASSLDRSSAEAFF
J gene: TRBJ2-7; V gene: TRBV7-2; CDR3 protein: CASSSPGLKSPYEQYF
J gene: TRBJ2-7; V gene: TRBV7-3; CDR3 protein: CASSLRPGLTSEQYF
J gene: TRBJ2-5; V gene: TRBV4-2; CDR3 protein: CASSPQGTSVQETQYF
J gene: TRBJ2-3; V gene: TRBV5-5; CDR3 protein: CASSLNADTQYF
J gene: TRBJ2-2; V gene: TRBV7-6; CDR3 protein: CASSLGTLNTGELFF
J gene: TRBJ2-1; V gene: TRBV5-5; CDR3 protein: CASSFYGTSVYNEQFF
J gene: TRBJ1-1; V gene: TRBV18; CDR3 protein: CASSLEQGPNTEAFF
J gene: TRBJ2-1; V gene: TRBV5-6; CDR3 protein: CASSLGLAGGYEFF
J gene: TRBJ2-1; V gene: TRBV15; CDR3 protein: CATSRATGVGAYNEQFF
J gene: TRBJ1-2; V gene: TRBV6-5; CDR3 protein: CASSYSGKLGYTF
J gene: TRBJ1-4; V gene: TRBV5-6; CDR3 protein: CASSFSGRNEKLFF
J gene: TRBJ2-7; V gene: TRBV21-1; CDR3 protein: CASSKVPPTGQTYEQYF
J gene: TRBJ2-3; V gene: TRBV4-3; CDR3 protein: CASSPGGAAGDTQYF
J gene: TRBJ2-5; V gene: TRBV7-8; CDR3 protein: CASRGSLGLAGDRETQYF
J gene: TRBJ2-7; V gene: TRBV7-2; CDR3 protein: CASSLALNGGYEQYF